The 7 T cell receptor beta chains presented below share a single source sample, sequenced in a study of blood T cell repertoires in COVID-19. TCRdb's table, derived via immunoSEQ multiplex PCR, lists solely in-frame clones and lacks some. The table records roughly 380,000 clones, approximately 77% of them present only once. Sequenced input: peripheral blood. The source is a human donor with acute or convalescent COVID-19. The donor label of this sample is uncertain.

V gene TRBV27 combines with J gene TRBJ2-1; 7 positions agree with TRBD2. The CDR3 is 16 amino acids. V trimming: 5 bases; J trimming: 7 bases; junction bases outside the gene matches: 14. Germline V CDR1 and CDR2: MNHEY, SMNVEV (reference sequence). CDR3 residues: CASSPQGGRVGNEQFF. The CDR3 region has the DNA TGTGCCAGCAGTCCCCAGGGTGGGAGGGTCGGAAATGAGCAGTTCTTC.

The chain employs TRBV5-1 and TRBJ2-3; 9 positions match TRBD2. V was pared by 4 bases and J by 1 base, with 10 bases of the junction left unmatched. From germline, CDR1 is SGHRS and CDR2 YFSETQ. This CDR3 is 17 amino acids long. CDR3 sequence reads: CASSRSLAGDGTDTQYF. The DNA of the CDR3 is TGCGCCAGCAGCCGTTCCTTAGCGGGAGACGGCACAGATACGCAGTATTTT.

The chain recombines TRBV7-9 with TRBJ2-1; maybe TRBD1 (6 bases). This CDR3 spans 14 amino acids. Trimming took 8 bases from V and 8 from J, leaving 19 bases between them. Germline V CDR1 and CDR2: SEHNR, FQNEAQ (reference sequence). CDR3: CASVALSGVDEQFF. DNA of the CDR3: TGTGCCAGCGTAGCTTTGTCAGGGGTCGATGAGCAGTTCTTC.

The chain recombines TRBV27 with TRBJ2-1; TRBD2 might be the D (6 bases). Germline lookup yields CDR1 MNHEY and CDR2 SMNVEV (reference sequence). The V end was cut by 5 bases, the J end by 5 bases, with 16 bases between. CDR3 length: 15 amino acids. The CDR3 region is CASSPLGGTHNEQFF. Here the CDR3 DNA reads TGTGCCAGCAGTCCCCTGGGCGGGACCCACAATGAGCAGTTCTTC.

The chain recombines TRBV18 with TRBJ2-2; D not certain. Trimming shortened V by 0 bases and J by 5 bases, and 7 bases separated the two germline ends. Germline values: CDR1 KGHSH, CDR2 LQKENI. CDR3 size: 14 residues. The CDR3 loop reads CASSPPVPTGELFF. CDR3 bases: TGTGCCAGCTCACCACCCGTTCCTACCGGGGAGCTGTTTTTT.

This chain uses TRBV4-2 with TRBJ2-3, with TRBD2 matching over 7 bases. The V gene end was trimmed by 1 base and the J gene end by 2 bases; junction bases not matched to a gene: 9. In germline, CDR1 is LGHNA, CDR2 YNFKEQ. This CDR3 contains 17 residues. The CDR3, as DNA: TGTGCCAGCAGCCAAGGCCCTAGCGGTGGGATCACAGATACGCAGTATTTT. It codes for CASSQGPSGGITDTQYF.

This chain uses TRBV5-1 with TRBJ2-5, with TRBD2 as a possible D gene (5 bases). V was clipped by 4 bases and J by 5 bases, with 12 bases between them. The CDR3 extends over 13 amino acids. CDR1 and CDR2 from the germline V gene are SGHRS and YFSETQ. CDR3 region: CASSPEGGETQYF. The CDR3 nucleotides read TGCGCCAGCAGCCCAGAGGGCGGGGAGACCCAGTACTTC.